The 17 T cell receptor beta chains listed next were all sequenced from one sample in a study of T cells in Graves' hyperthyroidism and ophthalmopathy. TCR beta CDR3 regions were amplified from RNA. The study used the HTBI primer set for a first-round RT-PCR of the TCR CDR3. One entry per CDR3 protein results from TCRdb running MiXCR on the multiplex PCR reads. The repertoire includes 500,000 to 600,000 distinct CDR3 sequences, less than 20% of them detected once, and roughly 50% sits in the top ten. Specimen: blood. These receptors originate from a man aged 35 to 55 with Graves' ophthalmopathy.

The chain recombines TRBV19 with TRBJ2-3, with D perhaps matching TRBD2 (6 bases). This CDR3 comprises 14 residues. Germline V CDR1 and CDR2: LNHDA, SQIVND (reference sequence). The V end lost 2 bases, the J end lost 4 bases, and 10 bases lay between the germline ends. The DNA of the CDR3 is TGTGCCAGTAGTATACTGGCGGGACCAGATACGCAGTATTTT. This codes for CASSILAGPDTQYF.

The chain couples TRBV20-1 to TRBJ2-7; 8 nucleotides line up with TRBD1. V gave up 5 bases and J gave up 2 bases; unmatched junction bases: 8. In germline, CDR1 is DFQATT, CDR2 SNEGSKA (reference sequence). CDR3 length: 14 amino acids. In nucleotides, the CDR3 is TGCAGTGCTTACAGGACAGGGAACCCCTACGAGCAGTACTTC. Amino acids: CSAYRTGNPYEQYF.

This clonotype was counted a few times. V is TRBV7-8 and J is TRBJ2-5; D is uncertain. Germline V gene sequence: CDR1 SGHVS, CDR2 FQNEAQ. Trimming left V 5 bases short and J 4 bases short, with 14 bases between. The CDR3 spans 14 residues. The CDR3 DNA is TGTGCCAGCAGCCCAGAAGTGGGCCGAGAGACCCAGTACTTC. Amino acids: CASSPEVGRETQYF.

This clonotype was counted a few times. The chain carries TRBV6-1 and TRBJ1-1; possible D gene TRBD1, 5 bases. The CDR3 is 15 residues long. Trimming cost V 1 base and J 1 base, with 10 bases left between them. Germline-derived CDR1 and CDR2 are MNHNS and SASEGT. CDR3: CASSEGATGNTEAFF. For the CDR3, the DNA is TGTGCCAGCAGTGAAGGGGCAACAGGGAACACTGAAGCTTTCTTT.

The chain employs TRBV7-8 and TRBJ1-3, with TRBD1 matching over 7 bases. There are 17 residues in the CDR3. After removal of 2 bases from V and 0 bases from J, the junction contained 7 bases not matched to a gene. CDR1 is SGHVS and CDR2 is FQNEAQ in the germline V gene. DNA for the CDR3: TGTGCCAGCAGCTTAACCGGACAGGTCTTCTCTGGAAACACCATATATTTT. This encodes CASSLTGQVFSGNTIYF.

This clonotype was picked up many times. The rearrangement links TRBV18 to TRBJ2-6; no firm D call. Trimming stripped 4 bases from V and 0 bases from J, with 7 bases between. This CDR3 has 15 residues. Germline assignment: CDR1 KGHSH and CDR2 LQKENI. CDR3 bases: TGTGCCAGCTCACTGAGGTCCTCTGGGGCCAACGTCCTGACTTTC. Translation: CASSLRSSGANVLTF.

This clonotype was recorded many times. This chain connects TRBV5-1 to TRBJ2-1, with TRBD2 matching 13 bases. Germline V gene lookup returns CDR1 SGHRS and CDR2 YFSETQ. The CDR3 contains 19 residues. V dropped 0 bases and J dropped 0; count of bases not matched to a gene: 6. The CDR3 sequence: CASSLAGTSGASSYNEQFF. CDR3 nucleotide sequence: TGCGCCAGCAGCTTGGCCGGGACTAGCGGGGCTAGCTCCTACAATGAGCAGTTCTTC.

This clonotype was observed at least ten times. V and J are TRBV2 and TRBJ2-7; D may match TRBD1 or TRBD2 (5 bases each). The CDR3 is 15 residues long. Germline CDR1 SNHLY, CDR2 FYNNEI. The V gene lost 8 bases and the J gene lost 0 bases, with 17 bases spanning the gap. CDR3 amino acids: CASVPPGPRSYEQYF. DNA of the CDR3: TGTGCCAGCGTCCCCCCGGGACCGCGCTCCTACGAGCAGTACTTC.

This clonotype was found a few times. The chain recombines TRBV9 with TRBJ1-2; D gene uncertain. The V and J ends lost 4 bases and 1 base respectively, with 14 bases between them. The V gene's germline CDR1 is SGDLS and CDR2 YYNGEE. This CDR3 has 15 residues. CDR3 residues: CASSISLSGNYGYTF. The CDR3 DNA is TGTGCCAGCAGCATCTCTCTCTCGGGTAACTATGGCTACACCTTC.

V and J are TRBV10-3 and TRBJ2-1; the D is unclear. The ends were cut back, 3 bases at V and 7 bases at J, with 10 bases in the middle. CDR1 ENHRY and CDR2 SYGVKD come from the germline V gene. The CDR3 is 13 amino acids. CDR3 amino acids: CAISEPFENEQFF. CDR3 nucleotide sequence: TGTGCCATCAGTGAACCCTTCGAAAATGAGCAGTTCTTC.

CDR3 sequence (DNA): TGCGCCAGCAGCTCCCGATCTACAACTAATGAAAAACTGTTTTTT. Translation: CASSSRSTTNEKLFF. The V call is TRBV5-1, the J call TRBJ1-4, with D uncertain. Germline V gene data show CDR1 as SGHRS and CDR2 as YFSETQ. Deletions cut 3 bases from V and 0 bases from J, with 9 bases between. This CDR3 is built from 15 residues.

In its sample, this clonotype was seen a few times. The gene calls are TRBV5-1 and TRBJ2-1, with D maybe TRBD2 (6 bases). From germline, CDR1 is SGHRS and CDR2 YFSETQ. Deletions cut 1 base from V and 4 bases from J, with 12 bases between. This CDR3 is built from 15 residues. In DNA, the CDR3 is TGCGCCAGCAGCTTGCGGGACTTATCATACAATGAGCAGTTCTTC. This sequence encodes CASSLRDLSYNEQFF.

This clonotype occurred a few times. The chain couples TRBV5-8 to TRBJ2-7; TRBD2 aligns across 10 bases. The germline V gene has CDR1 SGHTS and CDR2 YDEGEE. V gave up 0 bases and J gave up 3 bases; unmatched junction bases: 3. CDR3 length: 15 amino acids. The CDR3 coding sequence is TGTGCCAGCAGCTTGGGCGGACTAGCGGACTACGAGCAGTACTTC. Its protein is CASSLGGLADYEQYF.

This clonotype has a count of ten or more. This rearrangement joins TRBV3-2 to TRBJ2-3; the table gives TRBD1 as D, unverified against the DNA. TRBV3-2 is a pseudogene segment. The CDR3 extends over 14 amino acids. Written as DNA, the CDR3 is TGTGCCAGCACCCCTCCCTCGAGGGGGGATACGCAGTATTTT. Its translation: CASTPPSRGDTQYF.

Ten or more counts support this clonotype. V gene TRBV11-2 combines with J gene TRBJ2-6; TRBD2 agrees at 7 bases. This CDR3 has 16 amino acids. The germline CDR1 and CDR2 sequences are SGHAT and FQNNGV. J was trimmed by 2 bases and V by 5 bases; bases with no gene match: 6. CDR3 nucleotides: TGTGCCAGCAGCAAACCTCGGGGGGCTGGGGCCAACGTCCTGACTTTC. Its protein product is CASSKPRGAGANVLTF.

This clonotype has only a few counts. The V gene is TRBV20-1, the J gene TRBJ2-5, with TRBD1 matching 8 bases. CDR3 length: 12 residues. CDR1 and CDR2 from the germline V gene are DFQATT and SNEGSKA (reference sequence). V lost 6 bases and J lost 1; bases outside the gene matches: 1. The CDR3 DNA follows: TGCAGTGCCGGACAGGGCCAAGAGACCCAGTACTTC. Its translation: CSAGQGQETQYF.

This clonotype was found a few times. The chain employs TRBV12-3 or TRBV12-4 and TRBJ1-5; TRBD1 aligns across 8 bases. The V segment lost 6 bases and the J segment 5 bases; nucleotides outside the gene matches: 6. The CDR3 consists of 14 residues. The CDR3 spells CASSQGARDQPQHF. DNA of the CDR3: TGTGCCAGCAGCCAGGGGGCAAGGGATCAGCCCCAGCATTTT.